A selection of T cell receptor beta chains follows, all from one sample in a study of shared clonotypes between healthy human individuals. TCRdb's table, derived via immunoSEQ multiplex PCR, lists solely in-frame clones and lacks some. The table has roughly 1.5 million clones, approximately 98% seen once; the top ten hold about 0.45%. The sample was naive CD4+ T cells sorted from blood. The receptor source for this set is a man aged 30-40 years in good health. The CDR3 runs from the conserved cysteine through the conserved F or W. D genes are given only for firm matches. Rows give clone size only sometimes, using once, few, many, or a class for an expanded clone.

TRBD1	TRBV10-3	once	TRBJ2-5	TGTGCCATCAGCCCTTCGCGACAGGGGACCGAGACCCAGTACTTC	CAISPSRQGTETQYF
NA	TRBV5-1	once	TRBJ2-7	TGCGCCAGCAGCTTGGGCCCCCAGGGCCAATACTCCTACGAGCAGTACTTC	CASSLGPQGQYSYEQYF
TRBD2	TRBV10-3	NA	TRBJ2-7	TGTGCCACCTCCACTAGCGGGAGAGACTACGAGCAGTACTTC	CATSTSGRDYEQYF
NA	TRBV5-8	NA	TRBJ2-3	TGTGCCAGCAGCCCGGGGACATCCACAGATACGCAGTATTTT	CASSPGTSTDTQYF
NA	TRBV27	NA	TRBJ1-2	TGTGCCAGCAGGGCCTCATTAGCTAACTATGGCTACACCTTC	CASRASLANYGYTF
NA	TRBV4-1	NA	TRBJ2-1	TGCGCCAGCAGCCACCTTAGCGGAAGCTCCTACAATGAGCAGTTCTTC	CASSHLSGSSYNEQFF
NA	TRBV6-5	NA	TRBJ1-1	TGTGCCAGCATCCAAATATTAGACACTGAAGCTTTCTTT	CASIQILDTEAFF
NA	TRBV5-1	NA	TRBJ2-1	TGCGCCAGCACCCTGGGGTTATTGCGGGTCGGCAATGAGCAGTTCTTC	CASTLGLLRVGNEQFF
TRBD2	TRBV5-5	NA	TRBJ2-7	TGTGCCAGCAGCAATAGCGGGCCCGCCTACGAGCAGTACTTC	CASSNSGPAYEQYF
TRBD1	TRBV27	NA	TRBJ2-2	TGTGCCAGCAGTACGACAGGGAGAGACACCGGGGAGCTGTTTTTT	CASSTTGRDTGELFF
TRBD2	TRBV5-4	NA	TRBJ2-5	TGTGCCAGCAGCTCGGGGACTAGCGGAATACAAGAGACCCAGTACTTC	CASSSGTSGIQETQYF
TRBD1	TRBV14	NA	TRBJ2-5	TGTGCCAGCAGCCAACGGACAGGGGGCAGGGAGACCCAGTACTTC	CASSQRTGGRETQYF
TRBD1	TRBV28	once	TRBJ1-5	TGTGCCAGCAGTCCCGGGGACAGAACGAAGCCCCAGCATTTT	CASSPGDRTKPQHF
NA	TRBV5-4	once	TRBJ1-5	TGTGCCAGCAGCTTTGGAGGGGGAGGCAATCAGCCCCAGCATTTT	CASSFGGGGNQPQHF
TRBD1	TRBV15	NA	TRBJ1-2	TGTGCCACCAGCAGACACAAACAGGGGGAGCGCGGCTACACCTTC	CATSRHKQGERGYTF
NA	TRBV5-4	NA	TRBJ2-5	TGTGCCAGCAGCTTGGCCGGATCGAGGGGGGGTAAAGAGACCCAGTACTTC	CASSLAGSRGGKETQYF
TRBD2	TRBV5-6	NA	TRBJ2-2	TGTGCCAGCAGCTTGTTCGGGACTAGCGGGAGGTTACACACCGGGGAGCTGTTTTTT	CASSLFGTSGRLHTGELFF
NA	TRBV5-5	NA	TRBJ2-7	TGTGCCAGCAGCATAGGGGTGGTCTACGAGCAGTACTTC	CASSIGVVYEQYF
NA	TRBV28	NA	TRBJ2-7	TGTGCCAGCAGCTCCTTAGGGGCTGGGGAGCAGTACTTC	CASSSLGAGEQYF
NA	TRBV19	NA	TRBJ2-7	TGTGCCAGTAGTATCAGAGTCGGGGGACGCCACGAGCAGTACTTC	CASSIRVGGRHEQYF
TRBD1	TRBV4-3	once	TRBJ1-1	TGCGCCAGCAGCCAAACGGTGGGACAGGGCGACACTGAAGCTTTCTTT	CASSQTVGQGDTEAFF
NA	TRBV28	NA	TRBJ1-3	TGTGCCAGCAGTTTAAACAGCGGGTACTCTGGAAACACCATATATTTT	CASSLNSGYSGNTIYF
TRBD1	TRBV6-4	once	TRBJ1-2	TGTGCCAGCAGTGACTCGACTCGGGACAGGGGGCAAGGCTTCTATGGCTACACCTTC	CASSDSTRDRGQGFYGYTF
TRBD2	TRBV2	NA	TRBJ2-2	TGTGCCAGCAGTGAGCCGCGGGGGAGTAGCACCGGGGAGCTGTTTTTT	CASSEPRGSSTGELFF
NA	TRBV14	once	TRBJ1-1	TGTGCCAGCAGCCAGGGGATTTACACTGAAGCTTTCTTT	CASSQGIYTEAFF
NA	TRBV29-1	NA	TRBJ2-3	TGCAGCGTCGGGGCGGTGGATACGCAGTATTTT	CSVGAVDTQYF
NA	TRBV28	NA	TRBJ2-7	TGTGCCAGCAGGCCCGGGGGGACAGCCTCCTACGAGCAGTACTTC	CASRPGGTASYEQYF
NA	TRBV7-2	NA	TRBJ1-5	TGTGCCAGCAGCTTAGCAGGCCTCAATCAGCCCCAGCATTTT	CASSLAGLNQPQHF
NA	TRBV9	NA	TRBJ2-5	TGTGCCAGCAGCGTAGGTCGGGGAGAGACCCAGTACTTC	CASSVGRGETQYF
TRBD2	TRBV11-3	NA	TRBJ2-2	TGTGCCAGCAGCTTAGGCTATAGCGGGATTCAGAACACCGGGGAGCTGTTTTTT	CASSLGYSGIQNTGELFF
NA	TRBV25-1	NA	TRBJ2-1	TGTGCCAGCACCCAAGCCCAAGGAGCGGCCGTCGGGAATGAGCAGTTCTTC	CASTQAQGAAVGNEQFF
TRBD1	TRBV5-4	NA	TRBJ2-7	TGTGCCAGCAGCTTGGCCTTCGGGACAGGGGCTCGGGAGCAGTACTTC	CASSLAFGTGAREQYF
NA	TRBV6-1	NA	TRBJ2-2	TGTGCCAGCAGACTCTTCGGGGAGCTGTTTTTT	CASRLFGELFF
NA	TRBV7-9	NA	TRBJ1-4	TGTGCCAGCAGCCCCGACAGACCAACTAATGAAAAACTGTTTTTT	CASSPDRPTNEKLFF
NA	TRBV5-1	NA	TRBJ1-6	TGCGCCAGCAGCTTGCAGGGGTTTTATGATTCACCCCTCCACTTT	CASSLQGFYDSPLHF
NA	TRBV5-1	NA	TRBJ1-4	TGCGCCAGCAGCTTGGTGCGGGCAGACACCAATGAAAAACTGTTTTTT	CASSLVRADTNEKLFF
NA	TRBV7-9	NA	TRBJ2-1	TGTGCCAGCAGCTTATGGTATAAAGACAATGAGCAGTTCTTC	CASSLWYKDNEQFF
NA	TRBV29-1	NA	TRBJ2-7	TGCAGCGTTGAAGCTGGGAGGGGGTTCCCTACGGGGCAGTACTTC	CSVEAGRGFPTGQYF
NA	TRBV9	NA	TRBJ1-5	TGTGCCAGCAGCGTAGGTACAGGCGATTATATCAATCAGCCCCAGCATTTT	CASSVGTGDYINQPQHF
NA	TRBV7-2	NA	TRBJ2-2	TGTGCCAGCAGCTTAGGACCCCCAACGAACACCGGGGAGCTGTTTTTT	CASSLGPPTNTGELFF
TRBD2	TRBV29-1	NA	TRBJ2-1	TGCAGCGTTCCGCCTGGGGGACTAAATGAGCAGTTCTTC	CSVPPGGLNEQFF
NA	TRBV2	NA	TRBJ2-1	TGTGCCAGCAGTGAATTACACCGGAATGAGCAGTTCTTC	CASSELHRNEQFF
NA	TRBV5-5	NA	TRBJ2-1	TGTGCCAGCATCCGGCATGATGAGCAGTTCTTC	CASIRHDEQFF
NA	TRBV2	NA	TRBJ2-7	TGTGCCAGCATCAACCCTTTCGGCGGGCGCTCCTACGAGCAGTACTTC	CASINPFGGRSYEQYF
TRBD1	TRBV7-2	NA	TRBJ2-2	TGTGCCAGCAGAACAGGGGGGTCCGCGAACACCGGGGAGCTGTTTTTT	CASRTGGSANTGELFF
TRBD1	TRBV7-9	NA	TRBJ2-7	TGTGCCAGCAGCTTAAGTATCGGGACAGGGGAAGGCTACGAGCAGTACTTC	CASSLSIGTGEGYEQYF
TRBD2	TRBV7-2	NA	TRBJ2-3	TGTGCCAGCAGCTCTCCCCCGGGACTAGCGGGCCTAAGCACAGATACGCAGTATTTT	CASSSPPGLAGLSTDTQYF
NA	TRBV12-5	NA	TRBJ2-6	TGTGCTAGTGGTGCTGCTAGTGCAGGACAAAGTCGGGCCAACGTCCTGACTTTC	CASGAASAGQSRANVLTF
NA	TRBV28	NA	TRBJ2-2	TGTGCCAGCAGTTTATTCGGGCTGAACACCGGGGAGCTGTTTTTT	CASSLFGLNTGELFF
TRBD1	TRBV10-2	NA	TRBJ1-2	TGCGCCAGCACCCCGGGACAGCTGATCTATGGCTACACCTTC	CASTPGQLIYGYTF
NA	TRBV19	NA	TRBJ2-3	TGTGCCAGTGGGGTGGCACGGGGGCGGAGAGGGGCAGATACGCAGTATTTT	CASGVARGRRGADTQYF
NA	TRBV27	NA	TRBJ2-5	TGTGCCAGCAGTTTATCGGCGGGATGGGGGAGCCAAGAGACCCAGTACTTC	CASSLSAGWGSQETQYF
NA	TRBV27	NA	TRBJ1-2	TGTGCCAGCAGTTTCAGGCAGAACTATGGCTACACCTTC	CASSFRQNYGYTF